The 5 T cell receptor beta chains reported below all come from one sample, sequenced in a study of blood T cells in healthy people across ages. Alongside a J-beta primer mix, a sample-barcoded 5' primer served in a second PCR lasting about 7 to 11 cycles. A single record per CDR3 protein comes from TCRdb applying MiXCR to the 5' RACE reads. The profile covers about 800,000 distinct CDR3 sequences, with approximately 25% appearing a single time and approximately 4% taken by the ten largest. These data were likewise used in another study, on T cells of mothers and their children.

Source material: blood. These receptors all stem from a boy younger than 18 in good health.

A few counts support this clonotype. CDR3 nucleotide sequence: TGTGCCAGCATCACAGGGGCAGCCCTTAGCAATCAGCCCCAGCATTTT. This codes for CASITGAALSNQPQHF. The rearrangement joins TRBV28 to TRBJ1-5; 7 nucleotides align to TRBD1. The CDR3 is 16 amino acids. The J segment lost 0 bases and the V segment lost 7 bases, leaving 9 bases of the junction unmatched. CDR1 is MDHEN and CDR2 is SYDVKM in the germline V gene.

This clonotype has ten or more counts. This chain connects TRBV20-1 to TRBJ2-5; 7 nucleotides line up with TRBD1. Germline CDR1 reads DFQATT; CDR2 reads SNEGSKA (reference sequence). With 0 bases clipped from V and 7 bases from J, the junction kept 14 bases outside the gene matches. The CDR3 contains 16 residues. In nucleotides, the CDR3 is TGCAGTGCTAGAGATCCGGCCGGGACAGCTGGGGGGACCCAGTACTTC. Protein sequence: CSARDPAGTAGGTQYF.

The chain has TRBV29-1 and TRBJ2-5, with D possibly being TRBD1 (5 bases). Trimming left V 3 bases short and J 5 bases short, with 13 bases between. Germline loops: CDR1 SQVTM, CDR2 ANQGSEA. CDR3 length: 13 amino acids. CDR3 amino acids: CSVEEQGGETQYF. In DNA, the CDR3 is TGCAGCGTTGAGGAGCAGGGTGGTGAGACCCAGTACTTC. The full variable domain, in which reference TRBV29-1 and TRBJ2-5 provide the parts outside the CDR3, is SAVISQKPSRDICQRGTSLTIQCQVDSQVTMMFWYRQQPGQSLTLIATANQGSEATYESGFVIDKFPISRPNLTFSTLTVSNMSPEDSSIYLCSVEEQGGETQYFGPGTRLLVL.

The chain uses TRBV5-1 and TRBJ1-2, with D hard to call. Between the trimmed V and J ends, which lost 0 bases and 6 bases, there was a span of 12 bases. Germline CDR1 and CDR2: SGHRS and YFSETQ. CDR3 length: 14 amino acids. The DNA of the CDR3 is TGCGCCAGCAGCTTGGACGGAGGATTGGATGGCTACACCTTC. It codes for CASSLDGGLDGYTF.

The V and J genes are TRBV12-3 or TRBV12-4 and TRBJ2-7; D is unclear. The CDR3 loop spans 13 amino acids. The germline V and J ends were trimmed by 3 bases and 0 bases, with 6 bases remaining between them. The CDR3 DNA is TGTGCCAGCAGTTTTTCCCTCTCCTACGAGCAGTACTTC. As protein: CASSFSLSYEQYF.